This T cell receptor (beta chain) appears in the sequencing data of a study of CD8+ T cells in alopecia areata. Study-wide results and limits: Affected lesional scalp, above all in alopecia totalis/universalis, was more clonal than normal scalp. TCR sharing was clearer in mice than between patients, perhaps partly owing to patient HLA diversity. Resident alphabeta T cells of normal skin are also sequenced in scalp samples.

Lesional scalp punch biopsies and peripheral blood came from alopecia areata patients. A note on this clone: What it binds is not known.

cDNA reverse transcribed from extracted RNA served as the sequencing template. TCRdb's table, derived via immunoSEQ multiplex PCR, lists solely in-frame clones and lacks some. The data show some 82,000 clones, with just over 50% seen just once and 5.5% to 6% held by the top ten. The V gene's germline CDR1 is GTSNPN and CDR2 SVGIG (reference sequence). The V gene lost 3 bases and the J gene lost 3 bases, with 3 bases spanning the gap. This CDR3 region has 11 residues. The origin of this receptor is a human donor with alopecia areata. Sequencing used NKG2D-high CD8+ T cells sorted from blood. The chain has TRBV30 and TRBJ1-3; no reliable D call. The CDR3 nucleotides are TGTGCCTGGAGGAGTGGAAACACCATATATTTT. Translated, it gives CAWRSGNTIYF. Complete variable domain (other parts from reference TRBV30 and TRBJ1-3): SQTIHQWPATLVQPVGSPLSLECTVEGTSNPNLYWYRQAAGRGLQLLFYSVGIGQISSEVPQNLSASRPQDRQFILSSKKLLLSDSGFYLCAWRSGNTIYFGEGSWLTVV.